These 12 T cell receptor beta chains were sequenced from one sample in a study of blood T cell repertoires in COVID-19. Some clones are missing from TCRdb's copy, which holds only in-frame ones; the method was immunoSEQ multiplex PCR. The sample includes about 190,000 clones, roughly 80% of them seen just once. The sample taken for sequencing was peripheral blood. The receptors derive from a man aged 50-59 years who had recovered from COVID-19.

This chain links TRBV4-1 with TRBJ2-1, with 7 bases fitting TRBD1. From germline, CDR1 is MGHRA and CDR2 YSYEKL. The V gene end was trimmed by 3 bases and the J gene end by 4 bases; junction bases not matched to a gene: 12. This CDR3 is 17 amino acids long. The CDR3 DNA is TGCGCCAGCAGCCAGTTTTACCAACAGGGGATTTACAATGAGCAGTTCTTC. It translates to CASSQFYQQGIYNEQFF.

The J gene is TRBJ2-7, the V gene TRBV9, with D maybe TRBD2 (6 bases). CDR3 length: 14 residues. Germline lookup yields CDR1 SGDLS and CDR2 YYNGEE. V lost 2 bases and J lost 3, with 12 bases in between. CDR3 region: CASSVELASYEQYF. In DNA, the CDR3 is TGTGCCAGCAGCGTGGAACTAGCTAGCTACGAGCAGTACTTC.

The CDR3 nucleotides are TGTGCCAGCAGCAAGGGACAGAACTATGGCTACACCTTC. It codes for CASSKGQNYGYTF. This chain uses TRBV21-1 with TRBJ1-2; the table's D call, TRBD1, was not checked against the DNA. TRBV21-1 is labeled a pseudogene. CDR3 length: 13 amino acids.

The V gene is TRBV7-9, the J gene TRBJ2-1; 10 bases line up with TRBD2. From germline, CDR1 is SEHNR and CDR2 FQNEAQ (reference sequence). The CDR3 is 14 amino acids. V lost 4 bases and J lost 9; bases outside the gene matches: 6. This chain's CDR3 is CASSSSGSLVEQFF. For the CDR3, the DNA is TGTGCCAGCAGCTCTAGCGGGAGTTTGGTTGAGCAGTTCTTC.

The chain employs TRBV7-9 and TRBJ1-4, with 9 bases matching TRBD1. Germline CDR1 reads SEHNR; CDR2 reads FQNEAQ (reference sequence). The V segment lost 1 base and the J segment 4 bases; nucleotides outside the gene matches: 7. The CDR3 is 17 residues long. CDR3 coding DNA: TGTGCCAGCAGCTTAGGGGACAGGGCGCCCCTTAATGAAAAACTGTTTTTT. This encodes CASSLGDRAPLNEKLFF.

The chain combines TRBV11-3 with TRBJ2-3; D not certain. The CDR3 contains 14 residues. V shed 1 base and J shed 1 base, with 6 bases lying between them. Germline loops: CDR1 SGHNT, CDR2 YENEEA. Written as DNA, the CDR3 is TGTGCCAGCAGCTTAGCCAGCGGCACAGATACGCAGTATTTT. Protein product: CASSLASGTDTQYF. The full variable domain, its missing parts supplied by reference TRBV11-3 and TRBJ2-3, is EAGVVQSPRYKIIEKKQPVAFWCNPISGHNTLYWYLQNLGQGPELLIRYENEEAVDDSQLPKDRFSAERLKGVDSTLKIQPAELGDSAVYLCASSLASGTDTQYFGPGTRLTVL.

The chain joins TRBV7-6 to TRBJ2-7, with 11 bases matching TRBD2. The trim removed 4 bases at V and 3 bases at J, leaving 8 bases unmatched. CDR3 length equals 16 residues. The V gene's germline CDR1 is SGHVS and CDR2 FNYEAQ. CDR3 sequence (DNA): TGTGCCAGCAGCTCGGGACTAGCGGCAACGAGCTACGAGCAGTACTTC. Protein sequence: CASSSGLAATSYEQYF.

DNA of the CDR3: TGTGCCAGCAGCTTAGCAGGGAGTGGGGGCTACACCTTC. Amino acid sequence: CASSLAGSGGYTF. The chain has TRBV7-2 and TRBJ1-2; D is ambiguous. V lost 0 bases to trimming and J lost 8 bases, with 10 bases between them. Germline CDR1 SGHTA, CDR2 FQGNSA. This CDR3 comprises 13 residues.

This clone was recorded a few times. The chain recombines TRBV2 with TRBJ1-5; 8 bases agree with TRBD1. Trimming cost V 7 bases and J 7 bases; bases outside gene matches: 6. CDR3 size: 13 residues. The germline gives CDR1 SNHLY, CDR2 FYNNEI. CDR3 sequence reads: CASTGQGGQPQHF. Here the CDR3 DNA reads TGTGCCAGCACCGGACAGGGCGGACAGCCCCAGCATTTT.

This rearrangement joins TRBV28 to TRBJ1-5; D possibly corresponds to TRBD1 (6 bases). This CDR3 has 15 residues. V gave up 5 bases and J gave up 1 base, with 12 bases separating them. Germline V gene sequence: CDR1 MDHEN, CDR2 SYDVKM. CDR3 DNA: TGTGCCAGCAGTCCCGACACAGGGAGCAATCAGCCCCAGCATTTT. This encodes CASSPDTGSNQPQHF.

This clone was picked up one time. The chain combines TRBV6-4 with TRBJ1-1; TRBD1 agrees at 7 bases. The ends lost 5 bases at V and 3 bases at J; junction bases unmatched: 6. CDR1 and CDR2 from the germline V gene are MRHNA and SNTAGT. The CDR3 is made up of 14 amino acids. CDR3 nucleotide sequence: TGTGCCAGCAGTAAACAGGGGTGGGACACTGAAGCTTTCTTT. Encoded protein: CASSKQGWDTEAFF.

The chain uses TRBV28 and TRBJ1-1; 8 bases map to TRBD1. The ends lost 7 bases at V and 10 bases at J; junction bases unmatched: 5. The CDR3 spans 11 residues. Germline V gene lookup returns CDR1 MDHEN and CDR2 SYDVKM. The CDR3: CASNLDRVAFF. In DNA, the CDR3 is TGTGCCAGCAACCTGGACAGGGTAGCTTTCTTT.